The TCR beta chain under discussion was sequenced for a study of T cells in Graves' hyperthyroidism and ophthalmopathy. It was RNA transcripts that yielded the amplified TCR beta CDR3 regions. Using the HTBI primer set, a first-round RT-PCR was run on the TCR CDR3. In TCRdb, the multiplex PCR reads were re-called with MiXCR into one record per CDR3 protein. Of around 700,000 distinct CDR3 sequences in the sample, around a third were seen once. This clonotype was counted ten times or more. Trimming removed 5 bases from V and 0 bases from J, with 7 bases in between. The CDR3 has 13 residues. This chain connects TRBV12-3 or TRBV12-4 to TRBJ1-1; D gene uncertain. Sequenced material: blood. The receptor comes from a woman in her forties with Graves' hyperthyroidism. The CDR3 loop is CASSLSLNTEAFF. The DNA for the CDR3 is TGTGCCAGCAGTCTCTCATTGAACACTGAAGCTTTCTTT.